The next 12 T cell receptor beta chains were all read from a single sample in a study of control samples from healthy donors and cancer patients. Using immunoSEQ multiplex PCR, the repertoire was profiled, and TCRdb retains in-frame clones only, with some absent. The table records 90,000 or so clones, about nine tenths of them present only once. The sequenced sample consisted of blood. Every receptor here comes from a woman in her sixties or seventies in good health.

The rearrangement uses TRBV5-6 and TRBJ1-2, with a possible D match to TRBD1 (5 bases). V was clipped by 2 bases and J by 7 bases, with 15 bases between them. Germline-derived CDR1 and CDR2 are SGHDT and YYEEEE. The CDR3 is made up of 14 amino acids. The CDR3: CASSFSGTPGGYTF. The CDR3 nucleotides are TGTGCCAGCAGCTTCTCTGGGACTCCTGGTGGCTACACCTTC.

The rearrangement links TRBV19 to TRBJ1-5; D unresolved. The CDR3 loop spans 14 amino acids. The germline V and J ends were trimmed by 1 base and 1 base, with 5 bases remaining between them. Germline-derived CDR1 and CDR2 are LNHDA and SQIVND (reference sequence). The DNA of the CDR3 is TGTGCCAGTAGTATAGTTTTAAGCAATCAGCCCCAGCATTTT. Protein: CASSIVLSNQPQHF. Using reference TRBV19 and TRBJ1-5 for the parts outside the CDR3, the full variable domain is DGGITQSPKYLFRKEGQNVTLSCEQNLNHDAMYWYRQDPGQGLRLIYYSQIVNDFQKGDIAEGYSVSREKKESFPLTVTSAQKNPTAFYLCASSIVLSNQPQHFGDGTRLSIL.

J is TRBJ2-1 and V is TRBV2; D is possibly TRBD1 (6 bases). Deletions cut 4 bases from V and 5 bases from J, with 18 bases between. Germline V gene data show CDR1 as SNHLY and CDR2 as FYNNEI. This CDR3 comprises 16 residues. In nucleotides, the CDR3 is TGTGCCAGCAGTGCCCTACCGGGACAAGCCAACAATGAGCAGTTCTTC. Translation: CASSALPGQANNEQFF.

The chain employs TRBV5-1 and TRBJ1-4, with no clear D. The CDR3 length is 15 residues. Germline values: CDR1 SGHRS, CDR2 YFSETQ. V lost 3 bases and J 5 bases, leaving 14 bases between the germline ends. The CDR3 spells CASSSTVGMNEKLFF. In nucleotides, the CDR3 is TGCGCCAGCAGCTCTACCGTAGGGATGAATGAAAAACTGTTTTTT.

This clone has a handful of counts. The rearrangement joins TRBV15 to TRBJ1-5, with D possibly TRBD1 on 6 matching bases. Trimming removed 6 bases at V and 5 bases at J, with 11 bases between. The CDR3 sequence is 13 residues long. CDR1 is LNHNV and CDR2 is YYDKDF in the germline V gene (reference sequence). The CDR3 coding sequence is TGTGCCACCAGACGGGACACCGATCAGCCCCAGCATTTT. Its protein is CATRRDTDQPQHF.

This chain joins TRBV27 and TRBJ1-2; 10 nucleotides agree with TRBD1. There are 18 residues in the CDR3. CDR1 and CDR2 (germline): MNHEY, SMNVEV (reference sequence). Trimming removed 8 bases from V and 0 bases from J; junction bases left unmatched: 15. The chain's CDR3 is CASSYKGTGTGANYGYTF. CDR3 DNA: TGTGCCAGCTCTTACAAGGGAACCGGGACAGGGGCTAACTATGGCTACACCTTC.

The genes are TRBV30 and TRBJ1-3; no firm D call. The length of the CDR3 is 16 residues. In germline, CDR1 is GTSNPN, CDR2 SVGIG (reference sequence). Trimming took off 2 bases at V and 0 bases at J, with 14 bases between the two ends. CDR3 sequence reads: CAWSNRRLDSGNTIYF. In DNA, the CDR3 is TGTGCCTGGAGTAACCGACGGTTGGACTCTGGAAACACCATATATTTT.

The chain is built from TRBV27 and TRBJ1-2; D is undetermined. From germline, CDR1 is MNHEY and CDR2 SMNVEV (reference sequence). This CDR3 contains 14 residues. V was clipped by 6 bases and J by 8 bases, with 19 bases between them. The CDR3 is CASRTATRSTGYTF. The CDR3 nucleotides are TGTGCCAGCAGGACGGCCACTCGGTCCACAGGCTACACCTTC.

This CDR3 is CAPGLGSTDTQYF. CDR3 DNA: TGTGCCCCTGGACTGGGAAGCACAGATACGCAGTATTTT. This chain joins TRBV2 and TRBJ2-3; D perhaps matches TRBD2 (5 bases). Trimming shortened V by 11 bases and J by 0 bases, and 12 bases separated the two germline ends. CDR3 size: 13 residues. Germline-derived CDR1 and CDR2 are SNHLY and FYNNEI.

The CDR3 DNA reads as TGTGCCAGCAGTTACGCCCGCGGGACAGTTGAAAAACTGTTTTTT. It is translated as CASSYARGTVEKLFF. The genes are TRBV6-2 or TRBV6-3 and TRBJ1-4; TRBD1 matches at 7 bases. Germline assignment: CDR1 MNHEY and CDR2 SVGEGT. The CDR3 runs 15 residues. Losses at the gene ends were 2 bases for V and 7 bases for J; bases not matched to a gene: 7.

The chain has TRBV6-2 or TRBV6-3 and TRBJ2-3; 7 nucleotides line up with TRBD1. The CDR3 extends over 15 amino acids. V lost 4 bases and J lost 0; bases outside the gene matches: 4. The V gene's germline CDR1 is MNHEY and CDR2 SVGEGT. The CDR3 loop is CASSSPTGSTDTQYF. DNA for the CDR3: TGTGCCAGCAGTTCTCCGACAGGGAGCACAGATACGCAGTATTTT.

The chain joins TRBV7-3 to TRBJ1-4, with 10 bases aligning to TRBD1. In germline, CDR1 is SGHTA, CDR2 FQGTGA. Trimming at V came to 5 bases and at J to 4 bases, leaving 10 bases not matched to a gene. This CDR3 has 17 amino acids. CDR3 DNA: TGTGCCAGCAGCGCGCAAGGACAGGGGGGATGTAATGAAAAACTGTTTTTT. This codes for CASSAQGQGGCNEKLFF.